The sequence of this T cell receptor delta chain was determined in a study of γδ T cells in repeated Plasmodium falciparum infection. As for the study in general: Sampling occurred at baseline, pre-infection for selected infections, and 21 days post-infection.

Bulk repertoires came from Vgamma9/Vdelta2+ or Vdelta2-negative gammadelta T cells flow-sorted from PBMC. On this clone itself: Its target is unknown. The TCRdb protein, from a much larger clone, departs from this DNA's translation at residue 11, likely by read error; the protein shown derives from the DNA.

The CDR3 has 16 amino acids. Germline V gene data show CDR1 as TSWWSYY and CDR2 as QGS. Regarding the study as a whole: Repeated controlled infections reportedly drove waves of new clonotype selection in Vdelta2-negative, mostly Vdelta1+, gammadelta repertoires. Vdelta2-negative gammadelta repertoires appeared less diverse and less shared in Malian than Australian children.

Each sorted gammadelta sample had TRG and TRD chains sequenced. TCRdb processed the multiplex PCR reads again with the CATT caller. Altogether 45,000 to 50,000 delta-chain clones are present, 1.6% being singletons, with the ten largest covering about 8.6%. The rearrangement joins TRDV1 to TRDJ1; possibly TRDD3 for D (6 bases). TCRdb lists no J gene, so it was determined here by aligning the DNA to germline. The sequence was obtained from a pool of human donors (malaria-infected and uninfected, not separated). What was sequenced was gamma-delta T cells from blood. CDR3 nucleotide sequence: TGCGCTCTTGGGGAATCCTTCTGGGGAAGGCCCGATAAACTCATCTTT. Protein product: CALGESFWGRPDKLIF.